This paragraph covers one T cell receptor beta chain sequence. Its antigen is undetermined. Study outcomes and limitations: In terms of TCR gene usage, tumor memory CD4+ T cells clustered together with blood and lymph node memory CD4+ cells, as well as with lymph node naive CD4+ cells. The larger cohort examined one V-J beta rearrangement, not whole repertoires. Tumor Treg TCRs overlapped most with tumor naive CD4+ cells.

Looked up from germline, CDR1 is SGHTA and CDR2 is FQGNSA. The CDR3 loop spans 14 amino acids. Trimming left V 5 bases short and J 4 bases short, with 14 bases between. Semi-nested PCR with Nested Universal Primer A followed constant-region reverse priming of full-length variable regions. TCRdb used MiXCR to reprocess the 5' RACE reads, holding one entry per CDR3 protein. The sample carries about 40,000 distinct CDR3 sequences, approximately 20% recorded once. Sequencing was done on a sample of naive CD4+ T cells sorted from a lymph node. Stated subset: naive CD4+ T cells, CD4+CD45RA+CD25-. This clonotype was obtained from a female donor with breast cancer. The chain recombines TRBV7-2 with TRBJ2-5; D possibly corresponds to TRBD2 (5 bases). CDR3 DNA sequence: TGTGCCAGCAGCCTTACCGCCCGGGGAGAGACCCAGTACTTC. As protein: CASSLTARGETQYF.